This TCR beta chain emerged from a study of blood T cell repertoires in COVID-19. About the study: Samples representing acute and convalescent COVID-19 were sourced from the United States, Italy and Spain. PBMCs, B-cell-depleted T cells, or T cells provided the cDNA or gDNA that made up the material.

The authors' processing: From reference gene primer amplification, estimates of nucleated cell counts were derived. Sequencing was performed with immunoSEQ multiplex PCR; in TCRdb, only in-frame clones are kept and a portion is missing. V, J and clone size are those of that table, while D and trimming were read from the DNA. This table has approximately 99,000 clones, 86% appearing once. Deletions cut 5 bases from V and 4 bases from J, with 12 bases between. The CDR3 is 13 residues long. The origin of this receptor is a woman in her sixties in a cohort sampled during active or convalescent COVID-19. The gene calls are TRBV12-3 or TRBV12-4 and TRBJ2-7; D possibly corresponds to TRBD1 (6 bases). Input material: peripheral blood. The DNA for the CDR3 is TGTGCCAGCAGTGCAGGGGACGTATACGAGCAGTACTTC. Protein sequence: CASSAGDVYEQYF.